This entry describes one T cell receptor beta chain. In this sample, this clonotype turned up a few times. Its antigen remains undetermined. One base away there is no much larger clone; base qualities are not given. These data come from a study of human T cells and chemical hapten exposure (TCRdb year 2021). Turning to the overall study: For sensitization, 2% DPC in acetone was applied to a roughly 2 cm by roughly 2 cm area of upper inner arm skin. Throughout the study period of 20 to 25 weeks, patients also received therapeutic DPC doses to the scalp every week. Patch testing was performed on the upper back with Finn chambers containing 0.01% DPC, and the patch tests were scored after 6 days according to International Contact Dermatitis Research Group standards. Alopecia areata with under or over 50% scalp involvement, alopecia totalis and alopecia universalis were represented in the patient cohort, which was mostly female. Libraries were pooled for sequencing, and per-sample TCR yields varied mainly because of small differences in library volumes within the pool. In alopecia patients, the study followed how the peripheral blood TCR repertoire changed in vivo over primary and secondary sensitization to diphenylcyclopropenone (DPC), a hapten. Patient blood was sampled pre-sensitization (week 0) and at 2, 6 and about 24 weeks after DPC sensitization. Some 29 alopecia patients provided blood for TCR sequencing at one to four time points (pre-sensitization, 2, 6 and 24 weeks).

The study at large found these results: Patch test score correlated positively with the number of PT1 expanded TCRs, reaching significance at thresholds 8, 16 and 32 but not at 4. The number of TCRs above 1 in 1000 frequency did not change with DPC sensitization; there was no evidence of global repertoire structure alterations. After repeated subsampling, the strength of the expansion versus patch-test correlation and the threshold at which it became significant changed. Expanded TCRs formed significantly more large CDR3 similarity clusters than pre-sensitization or healthy control sets, consistent with antigen-driven responses. Because every patient had alopecia, a presumed autoimmune disease, the patients' immune response might differ from that of healthy individuals.

What the time point label conveys for this sample: patch test 2, 6 weeks after DPC sensitization. The treatment or condition label on this specimen signifies: therapeutic diphenylcyclopropenone sensitization with weekly scalp DPC. At every patch-test visit, the blood draw took place before the patch test was put on. Eligible patients were aged 18 to 70, diagnosed with alopecia, deemed suitable for DPC therapy, and excluded if pregnant. Total RNA was isolated from unfractionated whole blood collected in Tempus Blood RNA tubes. Library preparation was by RACE. The sequencer was a NextSeq 500. During library preparation, unique molecular identifiers were attached to individual cDNA molecules so that TCRs could be counted in a quantitative, reproducible way. For every blood RNA sample, sequencing covered both the TCR alpha and TCR beta chains. On the study's bioinformatics: The median number of TCRs per sample was approximately 98,000, ranging from 23,224 to 690,600. V, J and CDR3 annotation of the TCR reads was carried out using the Decombinator software suite. For the PS versus PT1 abundance plots, all samples were subsampled to the same number of TCRs (28,000). Expanded TCRs were defined as absent before sensitization and observed at least eight times at the 2-week time point. TCRdb passed the public sequencing reads through fastp at Q25 and MiXCR, retaining productive beta sequences. When rows share a CDR3 protein, they turn into one entry using the most common DNA and genes. What appears here as the V and J calls and clone size reflects TCRdb's work, not the paper's. This sample comprises 360,000 or so distinct CDR3 sequences, about 6.9% of them detected only once. The top ten clones comprise about 5.6% of the sample.

In the germline V gene (reference sequence), CDR1 corresponds to LNHDA and CDR2 to SQIVND. V lost 1 base and J lost 9 bases; the stretch between them is 16 bases long. The CDR3 starts with the cysteine, ends with the phenylalanine, and has 15 residues. Here the CDR3 DNA is all that survives: 45 bases in frame from base 1. Recombination connected TRBV19 to TRBJ2-1; the D region possibly corresponds to TRBD1 (5 bases align). The sequence was obtained from a woman aged 18-29 years with alopecia areata. Some clones in this sample may be carry-over from other donors' samples. Sequenced material: whole blood, taken in connection with sensitization to the hapten diphenylcyclopropenone (DPC). The CDR3 protein: CASSIVGLGAREQFF. The nucleotides are TGTGCCAGTAGTATAGTAGGCCTAGGGGCGCGTGAGCAGTTCTTC.